Listed here are 5 T cell receptor beta chains from one sample, sequenced in a study of chemoradiotherapy in HPV16-positive cancers. TCRdb keeps only in-frame clones here, not all; method: immunoSEQ multiplex PCR. The sample holds over a thousand clones, around 88% seen once. Material: tumor tissue, obtained from a patient who underwent chemoradiotherapy. The origin of the receptors is a human donor with HPV-associated anogenital cancer.

The sample holds a few counts of this clone. This chain joins TRBV5-1 and TRBJ2-5; D gene ambiguous. CDR3 size: 15 residues. V lost 2 bases to trimming and J lost 5 bases, with 16 bases between them. The germline V gene encodes CDR1 SGHRS and CDR2 YFSETQ. The CDR3 DNA reads TGCGCCAGCAGCTTCGGGTCTGGCTGGTGGGAGACCCAGTACTTC. Protein product: CASSFGSGWWETQYF.

The chain recombines TRBV6-5 with TRBJ2-7, with D possibly being TRBD2 (5 bases). The V and J ends lost 7 bases and 0 bases respectively, with 13 bases between them. CDR1 MNHEY and CDR2 SVGAGI come from the germline V gene. The CDR3 extends over 14 amino acids. The CDR3 loop reads CASTSGKSSYEQYF. CDR3 nucleotide sequence: TGTGCCAGCACCTCGGGGAAGAGCTCCTACGAGCAGTACTTC.

This clone has a single count. The chain has TRBV6-1 and TRBJ1-2; TRBD1 might be the D (6 bases). The CDR3 has 11 amino acids. V was trimmed by 6 bases and J by 5 bases, leaving 7 bases between them. The germline V gene has CDR1 MNHNS and CDR2 SASEGT. The CDR3 DNA sequence: TGTGCCAGCAGCAGGGGTTATGGCTACACCTTC. This translates into CASSRGYGYTF.

This clone was picked up a small number of times. This sequence joins TRBV7-2 and TRBJ1-5, with 7 bases matching TRBD1. Germline CDR1 reads SGHTA; CDR2 reads FQGNSA. This CDR3 region has 14 residues. The V segment lost 5 bases and the J segment 4 bases; nucleotides outside the gene matches: 5. The CDR3: CASSQGGLNQPQHF. The CDR3 nucleotides read TGTGCCAGCAGCCAAGGGGGCCTGAATCAGCCCCAGCATTTT. Full variable domain (rest looked up from reference TRBV7-2 and TRBJ1-5): GAGVSQSPSNKVTEKGKDVELRCDPISGHTALYWYRQSLGQGLEFLIYFQGNSAPDKSGLPSDRFSAERTGGSVSTLTIQRTQQEDSAVYLCASSQGGLNQPQHFGDGTRLSIL.

The chain employs TRBV7-3 and TRBJ2-1, with TRBD2 matching 11 bases. The CDR3 totals 15 residues. With 1 base clipped from V and 10 bases from J, the junction kept 6 bases outside the gene matches. Germline V gene data show CDR1 as SGHTA and CDR2 as FQGTGA. CDR3: CASSLNSGRGKEQFF. Here the CDR3 DNA reads TGTGCCAGCAGCTTAAATAGCGGGAGGGGGAAGGAGCAGTTCTTC. The complete variable domain, with remaining parts taken from reference TRBV7-3 and TRBJ2-1, reads GAGVSQTPSNKVTEKGKYVELRCDPISGHTALYWYRQSLGQGPEFLIYFQGTGAADDSGLPNDRFFAVRPEGSVSTLKIQRTERGDSAVYLCASSLNSGRGKEQFFGPGTRLTVL.